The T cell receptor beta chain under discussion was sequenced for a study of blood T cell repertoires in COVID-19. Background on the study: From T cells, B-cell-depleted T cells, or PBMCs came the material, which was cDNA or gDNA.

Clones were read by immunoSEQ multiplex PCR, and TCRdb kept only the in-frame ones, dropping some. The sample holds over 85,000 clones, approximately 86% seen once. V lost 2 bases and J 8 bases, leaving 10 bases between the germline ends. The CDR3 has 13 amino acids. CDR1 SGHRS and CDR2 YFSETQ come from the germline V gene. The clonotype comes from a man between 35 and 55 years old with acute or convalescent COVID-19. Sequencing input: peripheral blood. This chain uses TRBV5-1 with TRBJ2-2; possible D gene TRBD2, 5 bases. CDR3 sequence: CASSFRGTGELFF. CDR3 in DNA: TGCGCCAGCAGCTTCCGGGGTACGGGGGAGCTGTTTTTT.